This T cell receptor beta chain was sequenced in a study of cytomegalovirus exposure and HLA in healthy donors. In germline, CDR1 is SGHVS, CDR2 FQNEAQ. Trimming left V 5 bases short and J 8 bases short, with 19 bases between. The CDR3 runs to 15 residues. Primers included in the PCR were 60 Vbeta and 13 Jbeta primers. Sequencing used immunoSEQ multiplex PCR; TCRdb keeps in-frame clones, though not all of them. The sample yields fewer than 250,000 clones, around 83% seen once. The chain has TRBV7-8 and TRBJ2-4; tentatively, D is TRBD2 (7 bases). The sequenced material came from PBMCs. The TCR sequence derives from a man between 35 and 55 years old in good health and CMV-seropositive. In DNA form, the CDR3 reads TGTGCCAGCAGCCTCGACGGGGGGCAAGGATACATTCAGTACTTC. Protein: CASSLDGGQGYIQYF.